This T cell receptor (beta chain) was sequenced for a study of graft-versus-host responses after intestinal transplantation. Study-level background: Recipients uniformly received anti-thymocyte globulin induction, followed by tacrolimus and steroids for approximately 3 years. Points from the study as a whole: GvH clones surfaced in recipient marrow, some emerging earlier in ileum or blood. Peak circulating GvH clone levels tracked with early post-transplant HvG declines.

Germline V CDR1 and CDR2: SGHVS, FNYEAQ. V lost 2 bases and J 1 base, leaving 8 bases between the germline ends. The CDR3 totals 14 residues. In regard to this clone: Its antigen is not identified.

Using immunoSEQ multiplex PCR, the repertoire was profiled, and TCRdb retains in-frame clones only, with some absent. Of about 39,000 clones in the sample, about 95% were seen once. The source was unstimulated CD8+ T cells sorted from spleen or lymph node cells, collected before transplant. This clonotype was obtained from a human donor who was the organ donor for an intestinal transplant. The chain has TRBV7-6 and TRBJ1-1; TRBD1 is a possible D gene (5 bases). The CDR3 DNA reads TGTGCCAGCAGCTTACCAGGGACGAACACTGAAGCTTTCTTT. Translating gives CASSLPGTNTEAFF.